This T cell receptor beta chain was profiled in a study of blood T cell repertoires in COVID-19 (dated by TCRdb to the early 2020s). About the full investigation: Samples from collaborators originated in the United States, Italy and Spain and spanned both the acute and convalescent phases of COVID-19. The repertoires were released in a freely available public database intended as a resource for research on the immune response to SARS-CoV-2. The dataset comprised deeply sampled blood TCRbeta repertoires from subjects exposed to, actively infected with, or recovered from COVID-19. The samples were drawn from two sources: the first 160 participants of the ongoing ImmuneRACE study, and some 1,300 subjects contributed by 6 global collaborators. The prospective study material was composed of cDNA or gDNA derived from T cells, B-cell-depleted T cells, or PBMCs. Nearly every sample came with metadata listing a de-identified subject ID, COVID-19 status, age in years and sex. HLA class I and class II types, where available, came from metadata supplied by the sample provider rather than from assay-based typing. On the study overall, not on this receptor specifically: The amount of clinical and demographic metadata varied by source and participant and was provided uncurated.

The CDR3, cysteine through phenylalanine, is 15 amino acids long. Just CDR3 DNA is preserved here, 45 bases in frame from base 1. The germline V gene (reference sequence) provides CDR1 SGHAT and CDR2 FQDESV. The V and J ends are trimmed by 0 bases and 3 bases, leaving 10 bases between them. Participants in the prospective study were enrolled through a virtual design, were aged roughly 18 to 100 years, and lived in 24 United States geographic areas. In the prospective study, participants were assigned to cohorts based on the clinical history participants reported in a screening survey and a study questionnaire. Recovered participants in ImmuneRACE Cohort 3 were defined as having two consecutive negative NP/OP PCR tests, clearance from a healthcare professional, or resolution of symptoms. In the prospective study, mobile phlebotomists collected whole blood, serum and a nasopharyngeal or oropharyngeal swab from each participant. Prospective study participants could optionally give additional blood draws and questionnaires over an approximately 2-month period. Before DNA extraction, prospective study blood samples were shipped either frozen or at room temperature.

Remarks on this clone: The antigen it recognizes is unknown. Within one base of it there is no much larger clone, and no base qualities were kept.

The immunoSEQ Assay, a bias-controlled multiplex PCR, was used to amplify TCRbeta CDR3 regions from genomic DNA. As for the original processing: The number of nucleated cells in each sample was estimated by amplification of reference gene primers within the assay. To quantify the absolute abundance of each unique TCRbeta CDR3 rearrangement, sequence reads were collapsed and filtered. For each sample, productive Simpson clonality was calculated as the square root of Simpson's diversity index over productive rearrangements. The immuneACCESS repertoire file appears here via TCRdb, limited to in-frame rearrangements. These files lack a portion of the clones; in checked studies, under half of the deficit traces to unresolved V genes, and the cause of the others is not known. From that table come the V and J calls and clone size; the DNA was used to work out D and trimming. This sample is represented by about 350,000 clones; around 87% of them were singletons. The top ten constitute approximately 5% of the sample.

The sequence derives from a woman younger than 45 who had recovered from COVID-19. Sequenced sample: PBMCs or T cells enriched from blood (not recorded which). The rearrangement combines TRBV11-1 with TRBJ2-3; the D gene is perhaps TRBD2, from 6 matching bases. CDR3 protein: CASSLAGGWTDTQYF. The DNA sequence is given as TGTGCCAGCAGCTTAGCCGGGGGTTGGACAGATACGCAGTATTTT. The reference TRBV11-1 and TRBJ2-3 proteins fill in what lies around the CDR3, so the full variable domain reads EAEVAQSPRYKITEKSQAVAFWCDPISGHATLYWYRQILGQGPELLVQFQDESVVDDSQLPKDRFSAERLKGVDSTLKIQPAELGDSAMYLCASSLAGGWTDTQYFGPGTRLTVL.